The present TCR beta chain was sequenced within a study of T cells in Graves' hyperthyroidism and ophthalmopathy. CDR1 SGHRS and CDR2 YFSETQ come from the germline V gene. The V and J ends lost 3 bases and 4 bases, in that order; junction bases with no gene match: 5. This CDR3 has 14 residues. Template material for amplifying TCR beta CDR3 regions consisted of RNA transcripts. Carried out on the TCR CDR3, a first-round RT-PCR used the HTBI primer set. One entry per CDR3 protein, called by TCRdb with MiXCR from the multiplex PCR reads. The sample holds roughly 740,000 distinct CDR3 sequences, roughly 15% seen once. In regard to this clonotype: The antigen is unknown.

Overall study findings and caveats: Stable hyperthyroidism was separated from ophthalmopathy by a model based on 13 V-J features. Progression to ophthalmopathy was predicted a median of roughly 6.5 months early.

The chain employs TRBV5-1 and TRBJ1-1, with 8 bases matching TRBD1. The sequenced sample consisted of blood. The clonotype was recovered from a young man with Graves' hyperthyroidism. CDR3: CASSSTQGATEAFF. DNA for the CDR3: TGCGCCAGCAGCTCCACGCAGGGGGCCACTGAAGCTTTCTTT.